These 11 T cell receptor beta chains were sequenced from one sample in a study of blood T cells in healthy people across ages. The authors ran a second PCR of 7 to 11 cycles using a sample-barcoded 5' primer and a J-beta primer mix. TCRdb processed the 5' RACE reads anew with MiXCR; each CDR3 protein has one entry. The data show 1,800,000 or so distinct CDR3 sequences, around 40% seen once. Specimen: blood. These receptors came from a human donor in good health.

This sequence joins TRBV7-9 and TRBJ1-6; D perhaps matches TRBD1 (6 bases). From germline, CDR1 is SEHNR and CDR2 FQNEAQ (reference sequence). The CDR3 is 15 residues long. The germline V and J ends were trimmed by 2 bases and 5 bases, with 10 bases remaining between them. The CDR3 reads CASSLFRGNNSPLHF. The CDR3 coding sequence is TGTGCCAGCAGCTTATTCAGGGGTAATAATTCACCCCTCCACTTT.

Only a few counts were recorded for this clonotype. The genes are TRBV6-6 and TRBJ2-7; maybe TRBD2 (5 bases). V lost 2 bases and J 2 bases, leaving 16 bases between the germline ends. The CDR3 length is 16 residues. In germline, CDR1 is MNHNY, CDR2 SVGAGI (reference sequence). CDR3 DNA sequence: TGTGCCAGCAGTTACAATAGGGAGATTCCAACCTACGAGCAGTACTTC. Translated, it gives CASSYNREIPTYEQYF.

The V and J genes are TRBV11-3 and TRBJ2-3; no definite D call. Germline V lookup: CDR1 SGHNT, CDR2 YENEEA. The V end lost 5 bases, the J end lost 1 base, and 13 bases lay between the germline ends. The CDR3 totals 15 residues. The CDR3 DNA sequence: TGTGCCAGCAGCCCTACACCGTACCGCACAGATACGCAGTATTTT. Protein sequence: CASSPTPYRTDTQYF.

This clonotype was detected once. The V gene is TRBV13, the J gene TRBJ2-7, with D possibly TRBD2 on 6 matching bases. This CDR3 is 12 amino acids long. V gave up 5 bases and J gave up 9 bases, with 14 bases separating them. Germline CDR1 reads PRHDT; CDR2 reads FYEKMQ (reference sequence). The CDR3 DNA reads TGTGCCAGCAGCCAGGGACGCGGGGTGCAGTACTTC. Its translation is CASSQGRGVQYF.

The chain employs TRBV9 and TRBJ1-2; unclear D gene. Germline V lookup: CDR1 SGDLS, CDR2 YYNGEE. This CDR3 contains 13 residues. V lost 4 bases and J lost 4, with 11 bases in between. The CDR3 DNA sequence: TGTGCCAGCAGCTTCGATCCTATCTATGGCTACACCTTC. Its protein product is CASSFDPIYGYTF.

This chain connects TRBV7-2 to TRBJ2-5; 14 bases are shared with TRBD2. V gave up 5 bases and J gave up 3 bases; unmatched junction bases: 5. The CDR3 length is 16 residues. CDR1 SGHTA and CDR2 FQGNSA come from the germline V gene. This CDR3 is CTSSLRLAGGEETQYF. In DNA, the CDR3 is TGTACCAGCAGCCTAAGACTAGCGGGGGGGGAAGAGACCCAGTACTTC. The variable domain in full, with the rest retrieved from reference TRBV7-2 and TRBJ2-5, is GAGVSQSPSNKVTEKGKDVELRCDPISGHTALYWYRQSLGQGLEFLIYFQGNSAPDKSGLPSDRFSAERTGGSVSTLTIQRTQQEDSAVYLCTSSLRLAGGEETQYFGPGTRLLVL.

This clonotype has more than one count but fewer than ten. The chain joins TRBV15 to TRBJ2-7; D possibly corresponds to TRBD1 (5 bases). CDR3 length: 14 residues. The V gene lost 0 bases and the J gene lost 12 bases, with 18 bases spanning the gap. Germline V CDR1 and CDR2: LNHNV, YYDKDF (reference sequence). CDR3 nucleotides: TGTGCCACCAGCAGAGATGTGGTAGGGGCCAGACGGTACTTC. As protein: CATSRDVVGARRYF.

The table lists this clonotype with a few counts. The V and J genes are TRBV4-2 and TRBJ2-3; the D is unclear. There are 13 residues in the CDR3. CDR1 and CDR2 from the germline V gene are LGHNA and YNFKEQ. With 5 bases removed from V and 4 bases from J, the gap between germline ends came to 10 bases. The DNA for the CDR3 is TGTGCCAGCAGCTCCTCCCCGGCAGATACGCAGTATTTT. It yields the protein CASSSSPADTQYF.

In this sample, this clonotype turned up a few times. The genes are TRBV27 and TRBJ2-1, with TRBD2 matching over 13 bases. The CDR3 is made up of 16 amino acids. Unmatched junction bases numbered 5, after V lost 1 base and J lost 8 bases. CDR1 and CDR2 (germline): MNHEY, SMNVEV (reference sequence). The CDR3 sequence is CASSLLGLAGVDEQFF. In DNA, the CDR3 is TGTGCCAGCAGTTTATTAGGACTAGCGGGGGTAGATGAGCAGTTCTTC.

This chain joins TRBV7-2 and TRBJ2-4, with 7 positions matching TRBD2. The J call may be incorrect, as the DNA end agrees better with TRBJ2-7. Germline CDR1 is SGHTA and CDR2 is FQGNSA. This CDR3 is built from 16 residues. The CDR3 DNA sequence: TGTGCCAGCAGCTCCGTGCCGGGGGGAGGTGGCCACGAGCAGTACTTC. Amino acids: CASSSVPGGGGHEQYF.

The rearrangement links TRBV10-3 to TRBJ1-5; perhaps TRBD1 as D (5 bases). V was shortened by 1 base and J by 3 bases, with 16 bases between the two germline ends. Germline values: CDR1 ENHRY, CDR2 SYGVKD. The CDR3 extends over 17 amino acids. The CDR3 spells CAISELGIGGNNQPQHF. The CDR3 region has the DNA TGTGCCATCAGTGAGTTGGGGATTGGGGGGAACAATCAGCCCCAGCATTTT.